Shown below are 5 T cell receptor beta chains from a single sample sequenced in a study of cytomegalovirus exposure and HLA in healthy donors. Primers: 60 Vbeta forward and 13 Jbeta reverse. TCRdb's copy holds only in-frame clones and misses some; the assay was immunoSEQ multiplex PCR. Among 130,000 to 150,000 clones listed, approximately 80% were seen once. The specimen was PBMCs. The receptors were sampled from a male donor in good health and CMV-seronegative.

The genes are TRBV4-1 and TRBJ1-1; D is undetermined. Between the trimmed V and J ends, which lost 5 bases and 6 bases, there was a span of 13 bases. CDR1 MGHRA and CDR2 YSYEKL come from the germline V gene. The CDR3 contains 13 residues. As DNA, the CDR3 is TGCGCCAGCAGCTTTCTACCGACTTCTGAAGCTTTCTTT. Translating gives CASSFLPTSEAFF.

The chain links TRBV29-1 to TRBJ2-7; D perhaps matches TRBD1 (5 bases). CDR1 and CDR2 from the germline V gene are SQVTM and ANQGSEA. Trimming removed 5 bases at V and 1 base at J, with 9 bases between. The CDR3 contains 12 residues. In DNA form, the CDR3 reads TGCAGCGTTTACACAGGATCCTACGAGCAGTACTTC. Translation: CSVYTGSYEQYF.

V is TRBV7-9 and J is TRBJ1-2; D is possibly TRBD1 (6 bases). The CDR3 runs to 14 residues. V was cut by 5 bases and J by 3 bases, with 13 bases left in between. The germline gives CDR1 SEHNR, CDR2 FQNEAQ (reference sequence). The CDR3 bases are TGTGCCAGCAGCCCCTATGCAGGGGACTATGGCTACACCTTC. Amino acid sequence: CASSPYAGDYGYTF.

This clone was counted only a few times. The rearrangement links TRBV7-2 to TRBJ2-5; 7 nucleotides align to TRBD2. Germline loops: CDR1 SGHTA, CDR2 FQGNSA. The CDR3 runs to 14 residues. J gave up 5 bases and V 1 base, and 4 bases lay outside the gene matches. DNA of the CDR3: TGTGCCAGCAGCTTAGTGGGGGGGTGGGAGACCCAGTACTTC. Translating it yields CASSLVGGWETQYF.

This sequence joins TRBV2 and TRBJ1-2; no clear D gene. This CDR3 contains 14 residues. Per germline, CDR1 SNHLY and CDR2 FYNNEI. V shed 8 bases and J shed 4 bases, with 17 bases lying between them. The CDR3 loop is CASDGTFGGYGYTF. The CDR3 DNA reads as TGTGCCAGCGACGGCACTTTCGGCGGCTATGGCTACACCTTC.